These 22 T cell receptor beta chains were sequenced from one sample in a study of CD8 T cells in ankylosing spondylitis. One entry per CDR3 protein, called by TCRdb with MiXCR from the 5' RACE reads. This sample has approximately 90,000 distinct CDR3 sequences, with roughly 8.3% found just once. Sequenced input: blood, either unsorted or a sorted T cell fraction (not recorded which). These receptors originate from a male donor with ankylosing spondylitis or in good health (not recorded which).

This clonotype showed up just a few times. The chain employs TRBV7-3 and TRBJ1-1; D unresolved. The CDR3 length is 15 residues. Trimming shortened V by 1 base and J by 5 bases, and 14 bases separated the two germline ends. Germline V CDR1 and CDR2: SGHTA, FQGTGA. The CDR3 here is CASSLSGKGVTEAFF. The CDR3 nucleotides are TGTGCCAGCAGCTTAAGTGGGAAGGGAGTTACTGAAGCTTTCTTT.

The rearrangement links TRBV3-1 to TRBJ1-5; D not resolved. Trimming cost V 0 bases and J 7 bases, with 7 bases left between them. The CDR3 consists of 13 residues. Looked up from germline, CDR1 is LGHDT and CDR2 is YNNKEL (reference sequence). CDR3 nucleotide sequence: TGTGCCAGCAGCCAAGATATAGACCAGCCCCAGCATTTT. Translated, it gives CASSQDIDQPQHF.

This clonotype was counted at least ten times. This chain joins TRBV10-3 and TRBJ1-2; maybe TRBD1 (6 bases). Trimming removed 2 bases at V and 8 bases at J, with 18 bases between. The CDR3 length is 15 residues. CDR1 is ENHRY and CDR2 is SYGVKD in the germline V gene. The CDR3: CAISEVAGALGGYTF. CDR3 DNA sequence: TGTGCCATCAGTGAGGTGGCAGGGGCCCTAGGCGGCTACACCTTC.

This clonotype was counted at least ten times. This chain connects TRBV3-1 to TRBJ2-7; D is undetermined. CDR1 LGHDT and CDR2 YNNKEL come from the germline V gene (reference sequence). CDR3 length equals 15 residues. With 0 bases removed from V and 1 base from J, the gap between germline ends came to 10 bases. The CDR3 sequence is CASSQDLWRSYEQYF. CDR3 nucleotide sequence: TGTGCCAGCAGCCAAGATCTCTGGCGATCCTACGAGCAGTACTTC.

Ten or more counts support this clonotype. The chain carries TRBV2 and TRBJ1-2; 8 nucleotides align to TRBD1. V shed 4 bases, J shed 4 bases, and the junction held 5 bases outside the gene matches. This CDR3 contains 14 residues. The germline V gene has CDR1 SNHLY and CDR2 FYNNEI. CDR3 in amino acids: CASSGWTGSYGYTF. The CDR3 bases are TGTGCCAGCAGTGGGTGGACAGGGTCCTATGGCTACACCTTC.

A note on this clonotype: Just one base apart from a much larger clone, this may be a read error. The rearrangement uses TRBV18 and TRBJ1-2, with 8 bases identical to TRBD1. Germline V gene data show CDR1 as KGHSH and CDR2 as LQKENI. CDR3 length equals 14 residues. Trimming at V came to 9 bases and at J to 8 bases, leaving 14 bases not matched to a gene. The CDR3 loop reads CARSGTGPPGGYTF. The CDR3 nucleotides are TGTGCCAGGTCAGGGACAGGCCCGCCTGGCGGCTACACCTTC.

The table lists this clonotype with many counts. The rearrangement uses TRBV7-8 and TRBJ2-7, with D perhaps matching TRBD2 (6 bases). Germline V CDR1 and CDR2: SGHVS, FQNEAQ. The ends were cut back, 5 bases at V and 1 base at J, with 18 bases in the middle. The CDR3 runs to 16 residues. This CDR3 is CASSHFGGTDSYEQYF. Written as DNA, the CDR3 is TGTGCCAGCAGCCACTTTGGCGGGACCGATTCCTACGAGCAGTACTTC.

This clonotype was seen repeatedly, ten times or more. The genes are TRBV12-3 or TRBV12-4 and TRBJ2-7; no reliable D call. Trimming shortened V by 5 bases and J by 4 bases, and 6 bases separated the two germline ends. This CDR3 has 11 residues. In DNA form, the CDR3 reads TGTGCCAGCAGTCTCGAATACGAGCAGTACTTC. This gives the protein CASSLEYEQYF.

This clonotype was counted ten times or more. The chain combines TRBV15 with TRBJ2-1; 7 nucleotides match TRBD2. The CDR3 covers 15 residues. Germline lookup yields CDR1 LNHNV and CDR2 YYDKDF (reference sequence). V was pared by 1 base and J by 1 base, with 1 base of the junction left unmatched. The CDR3, as DNA: TGTGCCACCAGCAGAGTAGCGGGTTCCTACAATGAGCAGTTCTTC. Protein product: CATSRVAGSYNEQFF.

As concerns this clonotype: A much more abundant neighbour one base away suggests this may be a read error. This chain uses TRBV10-2 with TRBJ1-2; D is ambiguous. This CDR3 spans 12 amino acids. V lost 8 bases to trimming and J lost 2 bases, with 9 bases between them. The germline CDR1 and CDR2 sequences are WSHSY and SAAADI. The CDR3 nucleotides read TGCGCCAGCGGTGTGGAAAACTATGGCTACACCTTC. Translation gives CASGVENYGYTF.

Ten or more counts support this clonotype. The chain recombines TRBV29-1 with TRBJ1-1; no firm D call. The germline V gene has CDR1 SQVTM and CDR2 ANQGSEA. CDR3 length equals 11 residues. V shed 5 bases and J shed 6 bases, with 10 bases lying between them. The CDR3 bases are TGCAGCGTTTTGATCGCTTCTGAAGCTTTCTTT. Its protein product is CSVLIASEAFF.

This clonotype came up many times. V and J are TRBV10-3 and TRBJ1-2; D gene uncertain. This CDR3 region has 14 residues. Trimming stripped 0 bases from V and 3 bases from J, with 8 bases between. From germline, CDR1 is ENHRY and CDR2 SYGVKD. The CDR3 sequence: CAISESYGYYGYTF. CDR3 nucleotide sequence: TGTGCCATCAGTGAGTCGTACGGATACTATGGCTACACCTTC.

This clonotype occurred many times. Here the CDR3 reads CASSQFLRAGELFF. In DNA form, the CDR3 reads TGCGCCAGCAGCCAATTCCTCCGGGCTGGGGAGCTGTTTTTT. J is TRBJ2-2 and V is TRBV4-3, with D unclear. With 2 bases removed from V and 8 bases from J, the gap between germline ends came to 12 bases. The germline V gene has CDR1 LGHNA and CDR2 YSLEER. CDR3 length: 14 amino acids.

There are many counts of this clonotype. The chain couples TRBV21-1 to TRBJ1-5; the table assigns TRBD1, which was not confirmed against the DNA. TRBV21-1 is a recognized pseudogene. The CDR3 consists of 16 residues. The CDR3 loop reads CASSTHGTGPNQPQHF. For the CDR3, the DNA is TGTGCCAGCAGCACGCACGGGACAGGGCCTAATCAGCCCCAGCATTTT.

This clonotype was observed at least ten times. The rearrangement joins TRBV5-6 to TRBJ2-7; TRBD2 matches at 9 bases. This CDR3 is 13 amino acids long. The junction had 2 bases not matched to a gene; V was cut back by 1 base and J by 6 bases. Germline V lookup: CDR1 SGHDT, CDR2 YYEEEE. The CDR3 DNA reads as TGTGCCAGCAGCTTGTTAGCGGGGGCCGAGCAGTACTTC. It translates to CASSLLAGAEQYF.

The sample holds many counts of this clonotype. The J gene is TRBJ2-1, the V gene TRBV10-3; 7 nucleotides line up with TRBD1. Trimming cost V 10 bases and J 8 bases; bases outside gene matches: 17. The CDR3 spans 15 residues. Germline loops: CDR1 ENHRY, CDR2 SYGVKD. CDR3 sequence reads: CATHSPGQAGDEQFF. The CDR3 region has the DNA TGTGCCACGCATTCCCCCGGACAGGCAGGGGATGAGCAGTTCTTC.

This clonotype was seen repeatedly, ten times or more. The V and J genes are TRBV12-3 or TRBV12-4 and TRBJ1-6, with D hard to call. The CDR3 length is 13 residues. Between the trimmed V and J ends, which lost 3 bases and 7 bases, there was a span of 7 bases. CDR3 DNA sequence: TGTGCCAGCAGTTTGGAACGCAATTCACCCCTCCACTTT. Protein: CASSLERNSPLHF.

This clonotype appeared many times. V is TRBV20-1 and J is TRBJ2-4; D is undetermined. Trimming took off 5 bases at V and 0 bases at J, with 11 bases between the two ends. The germline CDR1 and CDR2 sequences are DFQATT and SNEGSKA (reference sequence). The CDR3 consists of 14 residues. The CDR3 region has the DNA TGCAGTGCTGTCCTCCCCCTAGCCAAAAACATTCAGTACTTC. This sequence encodes CSAVLPLAKNIQYF.

Ten or more counts support this clonotype. The V call is TRBV24-1, the J call TRBJ2-1, with D unresolved. Deletions cut 9 bases from V and 12 bases from J, with 8 bases between. The germline V gene encodes CDR1 KGHDR and CDR2 SFDVKD. This CDR3 has 9 residues. CDR3 sequence: CATPHWQFF. CDR3 bases: TGTGCCACCCCCCACTGGCAGTTCTTC.

This clonotype has at least ten counts. The chain carries TRBV29-1 and TRBJ2-7; 8 nucleotides match TRBD1. The CDR3 is 14 residues long. Germline loops: CDR1 SQVTM, CDR2 ANQGSEA. V shed 4 bases and J 7 bases; nucleotides not matched to a gene: 12. The CDR3 reads CSVAGLRGPGEQYF. The CDR3 DNA is TGCAGCGTTGCGGGCCTCAGGGGGCCAGGAGAGCAGTACTTC.

This clonotype was observed a handful of times. The J gene is TRBJ2-1, the V gene TRBV19, with 12 bases aligning to TRBD2. Losses at the gene ends were 4 bases for V and 6 bases for J; bases not matched to a gene: 4. Germline V gene lookup returns CDR1 LNHDA and CDR2 SQIVND (reference sequence). This CDR3 comprises 15 residues. CDR3 nucleotide sequence: TGTGCCAGTAGTACCCTAGCGGGAGGGGTCAATGAGCAGTTCTTC. It encodes CASSTLAGGVNEQFF.

This clonotype has a count of ten or more. Here the CDR3 reads CASSPPGTGVFEQYF. Written as DNA, the CDR3 is TGTGCCAGCTCACCTCCCGGGACAGGGGTTTTTGAGCAGTACTTC. This chain uses TRBV18 with TRBJ2-7, with 10 nucleotides matching TRBD1. Germline V gives CDR1 KGHSH, CDR2 LQKENI. The CDR3 length is 15 residues. Trimming removed 3 bases from V and 7 bases from J; junction bases left unmatched: 9.